There are a few counts of the clone carrying this T cell receptor beta chain. What it recognizes is unknown. The data were taken from a study of identical twins. Points from the study as a whole: The study found excess low generation probability among twin-shared out-of-frame alpha sequences.

A universal primer site came from template switching; cDNA carried unique molecular identifiers. Using its own MiXCR run on the 5' RACE reads, TCRdb lists one record per CDR3 protein. The table has under 300,000 distinct CDR3 sequences, approximately 12% seen once. A further study also used this sample, focusing on yellow fever vaccine responses in identical twins. According to that study: Twins reportedly mounted vaccine T cell responses that seemed partly convergent, partly personalized.

This clonotype was sampled from a woman aged 18-29 years in good health. The sample comprised memory (CD45RO+) T cells sorted from blood.

The CDR3 DNA is TGTGCCAGTCAGTTTATCGGGAAAGGGGGGCCCGGGGAGCTGTTTTTT. Protein sequence: CASQFIGKGGPGELFF. The rearrangement links TRBV28 to TRBJ2-2; D possibly matches TRBD1 or TRBD2 (6 bases each). The CDR3 sequence is 16 residues long. Germline CDR1 and CDR2: MDHEN and SYDVKM. The V end was cut by 9 bases, the J end by 6 bases, with 23 bases between.